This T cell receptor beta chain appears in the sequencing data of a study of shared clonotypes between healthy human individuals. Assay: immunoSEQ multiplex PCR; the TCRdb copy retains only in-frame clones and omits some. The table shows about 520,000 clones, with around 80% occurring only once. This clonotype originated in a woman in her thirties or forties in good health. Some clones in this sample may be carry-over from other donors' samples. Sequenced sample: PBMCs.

The CDR3 reads CASSFGQGFEKLFF. Here the CDR3 DNA reads TGTGCCAGCAGCTTCGGGCAGGGGTTCGAAAAACTGTTTTTT. V usage is TRBV7-2 and J usage is TRBJ1-4, with D possibly matching TRBD1 (6 bases). With 3 bases removed from V and 8 bases from J, the gap between germline ends came to 13 bases. CDR3 length: 14 residues. Germline V gene data show CDR1 as SGHTA and CDR2 as FQGNSA.